This TCR beta chain was captured by sequencing in a study of high-grade serous ovarian cancer treatment subgroups. Notes on the study in general: Repertoire similarity ranged roughly 0.11 to 0.8 between tumors of one patient.

By sample fraction, this clone is large. Antigen specificity is unknown. Tumor tissue was taken before any definitive surgery or chemotherapy was given. Clones were sequenced by immunoSEQ multiplex PCR, and TCRdb holds only the in-frame ones, with some missing. This sample yields about 4,000 clones, of which roughly 74% are seen a single time; roughly 12% belongs to the top ten. V was clipped by 4 bases and J by 10 bases; unmatched bases: 6. The V gene's germline CDR1 is SEHNR and CDR2 FQNEAQ (reference sequence). This CDR3 spans 12 amino acids. Material for sequencing was tumor tissue. This chain links TRBV7-9 with TRBJ1-1; 7 positions agree with TRBD1. The clonotype originates from a human donor with high-grade serous ovarian cancer. The CDR3 sequence is CASSSTGERAFF. In nucleotides, the CDR3 is TGTGCCAGCAGCTCTACAGGGGAAAGAGCTTTCTTT.